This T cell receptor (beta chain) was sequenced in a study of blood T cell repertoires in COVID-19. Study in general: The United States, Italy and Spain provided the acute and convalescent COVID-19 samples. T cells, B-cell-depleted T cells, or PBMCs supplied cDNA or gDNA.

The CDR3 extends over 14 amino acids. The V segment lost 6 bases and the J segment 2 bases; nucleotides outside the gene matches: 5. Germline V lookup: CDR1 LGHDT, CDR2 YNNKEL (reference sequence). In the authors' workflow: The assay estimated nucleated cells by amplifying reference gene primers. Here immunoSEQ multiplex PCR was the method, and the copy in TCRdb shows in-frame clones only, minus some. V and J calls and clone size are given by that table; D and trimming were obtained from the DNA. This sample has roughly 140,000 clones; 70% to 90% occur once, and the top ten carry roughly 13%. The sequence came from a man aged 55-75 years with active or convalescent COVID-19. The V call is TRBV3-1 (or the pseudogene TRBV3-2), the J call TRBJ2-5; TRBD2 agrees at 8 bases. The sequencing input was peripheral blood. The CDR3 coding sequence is TGTGCCAGCAGTCGTACTAGCGGTCAAGAGACCCAGTACTTC. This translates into CASSRTSGQETQYF.